Below, 23 T cell receptor beta chains from the same sample are listed, as sequenced in a study of response to subunit inactivated influenza vaccine. One entry per CDR3 protein results from TCRdb running MiXCR on the RT-PCR reads. The sample holds about 570,000 distinct CDR3 sequences, about 12% seen once. The sequenced sample was PBMCs from blood, obtained on the day of vaccination. The receptor set was obtained from a man in his fifties or sixties who received an inactivated influenza vaccine.

The rearrangement uses TRBV5-1 and TRBJ2-1, with D perhaps TRBD1 or TRBD2 (6 bases each). The CDR3 has 16 amino acids. Deletions cut 4 bases from V and 2 bases from J, with 16 bases between. The germline CDR1 and CDR2 sequences are SGHRS and YFSETQ. The CDR3 nucleotides are TGCGCCAGCAGCCCGGAGGGGGGTCTCACCTACAATGAGCAGTTCTTC. Its translation: CASSPEGGLTYNEQFF.

In this sample, this clonotype turned up many times. This rearrangement joins TRBV6-1 to TRBJ1-2; no reliable D call. Between the trimmed V and J ends, which lost 9 bases and 6 bases, there was a span of 23 bases. The CDR3 runs 15 residues. Germline V gene sequence: CDR1 MNHNS, CDR2 SASEGT. CDR3 nucleotides: TGTGCCAGTACCCCTCTCTCATTAGTCCTGGATGGCTACACCTTC. Translated, it gives CASTPLSLVLDGYTF.

This clonotype was recorded only once. CDR3 DNA: TGTGCCAGCAGTTACTCGCGAATCTGGCTAGCGGGGACAGATACGCAGTATTTT. Translation gives CASSYSRIWLAGTDTQYF. The chain joins TRBV6-2 or TRBV6-3 to TRBJ2-3, with TRBD2 identical over 9 bases. The germline V gene encodes CDR1 MNHEY and CDR2 SVGEGT. J lost 3 bases, V lost 0 bases, and 10 bases had no gene match. The CDR3 length is 18 residues.

The rearrangement joins TRBV12-3 or TRBV12-4 to TRBJ1-1; D ambiguous. The V end was cut by 6 bases, the J end by 0 bases, with 8 bases between. The CDR3 contains 13 residues. The CDR3 loop reads CASSQLMNTEAFF. In DNA, the CDR3 is TGTGCCAGCAGCCAGCTCATGAACACTGAAGCTTTCTTT.

In its sample, this clonotype was seen a few times. The chain carries TRBV27 and TRBJ1-1; D remains unclear. Germline lookup yields CDR1 MNHEY and CDR2 SMNVEV (reference sequence). Trimming cost V 3 bases and J 6 bases, with 14 bases left between them. The CDR3 covers 14 residues. The CDR3 bases are TGTGCCAGCAGTTTCCAAGCTTTGAGGCCTGAAGCTTTCTTT. Protein: CASSFQALRPEAFF.

This clonotype has just a few counts. V and J are TRBV4-3 and TRBJ2-3, with D perhaps TRBD1 (6 bases). CDR1 is LGHNA and CDR2 is YSLEER in the germline V gene. V was pared by 3 bases and J by 2 bases, with 12 bases between. The CDR3 runs 15 residues. CDR3 in DNA: TGCGCCAGCAGCCAGGACAGCTTATTCACAGATACGCAGTATTTT. Its translation is CASSQDSLFTDTQYF.

This clonotype was counted a few times. This chain joins TRBV18 and TRBJ2-7; 7 bases are a match to TRBD1. CDR3 length: 14 amino acids. Trimming removed 6 bases from V and 7 bases from J; junction bases left unmatched: 12. Germline V gene sequence: CDR1 KGHSH, CDR2 LQKENI. In DNA, the CDR3 is TGTGCCAGCTCCCCGGGGACAGACCACGGGGAGCAGTACTTC. Its translation is CASSPGTDHGEQYF.

This clonotype has just a few counts. The V gene is TRBV7-8, the J gene TRBJ1-5; D is possibly TRBD1 (6 bases). Germline CDR1 is SGHVS and CDR2 is FQNEAQ. There are 17 residues in the CDR3. V was cut by 5 bases and J by 1 base, with 18 bases left in between. DNA of the CDR3: TGTGCCAGCAGCCCCTCTGGGGGCGGGAGGAGCAATCAGCCCCAGCATTTT. Translation: CASSPSGGGRSNQPQHF.

This clonotype was detected a few times. The chain links TRBV9 to TRBJ2-5; no clear D. This CDR3 contains 15 residues. The germline CDR1 and CDR2 sequences are SGDLS and YYNGEE. Trimming pared 0 bases from V and 0 bases from J, leaving 9 bases between. The CDR3 protein is CASSVGVGDQETQYF. The CDR3, as DNA: TGTGCCAGCAGCGTAGGGGTCGGAGACCAAGAGACCCAGTACTTC.

This clonotype has only a few counts. The rearrangement uses TRBV29-1 and TRBJ2-7, with D perhaps matching TRBD1 (5 bases). In germline, CDR1 is SQVTM, CDR2 ANQGSEA. This CDR3 region has 15 residues. V was trimmed by 2 bases and J by 6 bases, leaving 20 bases between them. In DNA form, the CDR3 reads TGCAGCGTTGAAACCGTCCAGGGTCAAATTCGCGAGCAGTACTTC. It is translated as CSVETVQGQIREQYF.

This clonotype was seen more than once but under ten times. The chain recombines TRBV28 with TRBJ2-2, with 7 bases fitting TRBD1. V was pared by 7 bases and J by 5 bases, with 10 bases of the junction left unmatched. Germline V lookup: CDR1 MDHEN, CDR2 SYDVKM. This CDR3 is 15 amino acids long. This CDR3 reads CASILSTGVTGELFF. The CDR3, as DNA: TGTGCCAGCATCTTGTCTACAGGGGTTACCGGGGAGCTGTTTTTT.

This clonotype was seen ten or more times. The chain couples TRBV5-6 to TRBJ1-2, with D perhaps TRBD1 (6 bases). V lost 0 bases to trimming and J lost 2 bases, with 8 bases between them. Germline values: CDR1 SGHDT, CDR2 YYEEEE. CDR3 length equals 14 residues. CDR3 bases: TGTGCCAGCAGCTTGGGGGGGCGAAACTATGGCTACACCTTC. Its protein is CASSLGGRNYGYTF. The full variable domain, its missing parts supplied by reference TRBV5-6 and TRBJ1-2, is DAGVTQSPTHLIKTRGQQVTLRCSPKSGHDTVSWYQQALGQGPQFIFQYYEEEERQRGNFPDRFSGHQFPNYSSELNVNALLLGDSALYLCASSLGGRNYGYTFGSGTRLTVV.

This chain connects TRBV28 to TRBJ2-5; no clear D. The germline CDR1 and CDR2 sequences are MDHEN and SYDVKM. V lost 8 bases to trimming and J lost 5 bases, with 15 bases between them. The CDR3 has 13 amino acids. CDR3 nucleotide sequence: TGTGCCAGCTCCCTTAGCATCGATGAGACCCAGTACTTC. Encoded protein: CASSLSIDETQYF. The variable domain in full, completed from reference TRBV28 and TRBJ2-5, reads DVKVTQSSRYLVKRTGEKVFLECVQDMDHENMFWYRQDPGLGLRLIYFSYDVKMKEKGDIPEGYSVSREKKERFSLILESASTNQTSMYLCASSLSIDETQYFGPGTRLLVL.

The chain carries TRBV6-2 or TRBV6-3 and TRBJ2-5, with TRBD2 matching 9 bases. Germline V lookup: CDR1 MNHEY, CDR2 SVGEGT. CDR3 length: 17 amino acids. V was clipped by 2 bases and J by 4 bases; unmatched bases: 11. CDR3 region: CASSYGLAGEWGETQYF. CDR3 bases: TGTGCCAGCAGTTACGGGTTAGCGGGAGAGTGGGGAGAGACCCAGTACTTC.

This chain uses TRBV4-1 with TRBJ2-5, with D unclear. The V end was cut by 0 bases, the J end by 5 bases, with 16 bases between. This CDR3 is built from 16 residues. From germline, CDR1 is MGHRA and CDR2 YSYEKL. CDR3 sequence: CASSQDPPPGRETQYF. In DNA form, the CDR3 reads TGCGCCAGCAGCCAAGACCCCCCACCAGGACGGGAGACCCAGTACTTC.

This clonotype appeared many times. V and J are TRBV29-1 and TRBJ2-2; tentatively, D is TRBD2 (7 bases). The V and J ends lost 6 bases and 3 bases respectively, with 14 bases between them. Germline lookup yields CDR1 SQVTM and CDR2 ANQGSEA. There are 14 residues in the CDR3. The CDR3 nucleotides are TGCAGCGTCCAAAGGGGGGGGGACACCGGGGAGCTGTTTTTT. It codes for CSVQRGGDTGELFF.

This clonotype came up a few times. The J gene is TRBJ2-7, the V gene TRBV4-3; TRBD1 aligns across 9 bases. Germline CDR1 and CDR2: LGHNA and YSLEER. CDR3 length: 16 amino acids. J was trimmed by 3 bases and V by 0 bases; bases with no gene match: 6. CDR3 loop: CASSQDRGQGVYEQYF. CDR3 coding DNA: TGCGCCAGCAGCCAAGATAGGGGACAGGGAGTCTACGAGCAGTACTTC.

The chain links TRBV29-1 to TRBJ2-1; TRBD2 matches at 8 bases. Germline V CDR1 and CDR2: SQVTM, ANQGSEA. V gave up 4 bases and J gave up 9 bases; unmatched junction bases: 5. The CDR3 is 12 residues long. CDR3 region: CSVVGLAGEQFF. The CDR3 DNA is TGCAGCGTTGTCGGCCTAGCGGGTGAGCAGTTCTTC.

This chain links TRBV15 with TRBJ2-1; 9 nucleotides line up with TRBD1. CDR1 is LNHNV, CDR2 YYDKDF, per germline (reference sequence). CDR3 length: 15 amino acids. The trim removed 2 bases at V and 7 bases at J, leaving 6 bases unmatched. CDR3 in amino acids: CATSRRRQGVNEQFF. CDR3 coding DNA: TGTGCCACCAGCAGAAGGAGACAGGGGGTTAATGAGCAGTTCTTC.

V usage is TRBV4-1 and J usage is TRBJ1-1, with a weak D call TRBD1 (6 bases). V lost 5 bases and J lost 3, with 16 bases in between. This CDR3 region has 15 residues. Per the germline V gene, CDR1 is MGHRA and CDR2 is YSYEKL. The CDR3 DNA sequence: TGCGCCAGCAGCAACCGCGGGACATTGGACACTGAAGCTTTCTTT. This sequence encodes CASSNRGTLDTEAFF.

The V gene is TRBV6-1, the J gene TRBJ1-2; a possible D gene is TRBD1 (5 bases). The ends were cut back, 7 bases at V and 0 bases at J, with 9 bases in the middle. The CDR3 covers 13 residues. The V gene's germline CDR1 is MNHNS and CDR2 SASEGT. CDR3 loop: CASNAGPNYGYTF. The CDR3 nucleotides read TGTGCCAGCAACGCAGGGCCTAACTATGGCTACACCTTC.

This clonotype came up a few times. The chain joins TRBV20-1 to TRBJ2-1; D is ambiguous. Per germline, CDR1 DFQATT and CDR2 SNEGSKA (reference sequence). The CDR3 consists of 15 residues. Trimming shortened V by 1 base and J by 0 bases, and 10 bases separated the two germline ends. In DNA form, the CDR3 reads TGCAGTGCTAGAGTATGGGGAAGCTCCTACAATGAGCAGTTCTTC. It specifies CSARVWGSSYNEQFF.

This clonotype came up a few times. V is TRBV20-1 and J is TRBJ2-5; 11 bases are shared with TRBD2. The CDR3 consists of 14 residues. V lost 2 bases to trimming and J lost 4 bases; unmatched junction nucleotides: 3. Germline CDR1 is DFQATT and CDR2 is SNEGSKA (reference sequence). CDR3 in DNA: TGCAGTGCTAGATGGCTAGCGGGGGGAGAGACCCAGTACTTC. Translation gives CSARWLAGGETQYF.